This T cell receptor beta chain was recovered during a study of cytomegalovirus exposure and HLA in healthy donors. Findings and caveats of the study: The authors later found most CMV-associated TCR beta chains appeared HLA-restricted. For presence/absence analyses, sequencing depth was assumed to be roughly uniform across donors. The authors judged a highly shared variant cluster likely a sequencing artifact.

Points on this clone: What it recognizes is unknown.

PCR used 60 Vbeta primers and 13 Jbeta primers. Libraries were prepared by immunoSEQ multiplex PCR; TCRdb keeps only in-frame clonotypes and omits some of them. Seen here are around 130,000 clones, over 70% observed once, and the top ten hold more than 1.4%. Germline values: CDR1 MDHEN, CDR2 SYDVKM. The CDR3 totals 17 residues. J gave up 6 bases and V 3 bases, and 11 bases lay outside the gene matches. This receptor was obtained from a woman in her late teens or twenties in good health and CMV-seronegative. The specimen was PBMCs. The gene calls are TRBV28 and TRBJ2-1; 10 nucleotides line up with TRBD1. The CDR3 region has the DNA TGTGCCAGCAGTTTCTCGCGCGGGACAGGGGTTTTCAATGAGCAGTTCTTC. Translating gives CASSFSRGTGVFNEQFF.